This TCR beta chain stems from a study of T cells in tuberculosis. About the research overall: T cells were selected with CD1B tetramers loaded with glucose monomycolate.

CDR1 is MDHEN, CDR2 SYDVKM, per germline. V was trimmed by 3 bases and J by 1 base, leaving 13 bases between them. The CDR3 sequence is 15 residues long. A note on this clone: Antigen unknown.

Confirmation came from sputum smear and/or culture positivity for M. tuberculosis. Study outcomes and limitations: Samples were chosen by availability of cryopreserved specimens. Smaller alpha distances in active tuberculosis partly reflected shorter CDR3-alpha lengths.

Sequencing used immunoSEQ multiplex PCR; TCRdb keeps in-frame clones, though not all of them. The data show several thousand clones, approximately 95% seen once. The sequence was collected from an adult with tuberculosis. J is TRBJ2-7 and V is TRBV28; possibly TRBD2 for D (6 bases). The sample was PBMCs. CDR3 protein: CASSFRASVSYEQYF. The CDR3 coding sequence is TGTGCCAGCAGTTTTCGGGCTAGCGTTTCCTACGAGCAGTACTTC.